This T cell receptor (beta chain) was recorded in a study of cytotoxic CD8 clonotypes in ibrutinib-treated CLL (TCRdb year 2021). At the level of the whole study: The cohort included approximately 15 treatment-naive and roughly 10 relapsed/refractory patients; roughly 17 were IGHV unmutated. Responses were partial in 24 patients and complete in 2; after median approximately 69 months follow-up, roughly 15 stayed in remission and approximately 12 progressed. Longitudinal samples were obtainable from about 30% of the roughly 90 participants in the trial. The response samples were drawn at a median of around eleven months into treatment, with a range of about 6 to 36 months. All remission and progressive disease samples were collected while patients were still receiving ibrutinib. Cryopreserved peripheral blood mononuclear cells were obtained prior to treatment, at the time of response, and at either disease progression or sustained remission. On average, each sample had a few hundred thousand productive templates and roughly 95,000 productive rearrangements.

General findings and caveats noted by the study authors: Clonality rose at ibrutinib response, remained stable during sustained remission, and dropped back toward baseline at progression. Lymph node repertoires were not examined, and the timing of sampling was not matched between patients in sustained remission and those whose disease progressed. Baseline clonality exceeded that of age-matched healthy donors and correlated strongly with circulating CD8+ T-cell counts. Public clonotypes were found to be uncommon and were observed to contract or remain stable during treatment; the increase in clonality was shown to reflect expansion of private clonotypes at ibrutinib response.

Taken from the germline V gene (reference sequence), the CDR1 and CDR2 loops are SSHAT and FNYEAQ. From the cysteine through the phenylalanine, the CDR3 covers 13 amino acids. Of all the DNA, just the CDR3 is kept, 39 bases in frame from base 1. Deletion took 1 base off V and 9 bases off J, with a span of 10 bases between the germline ends. As regards this clone: There is no known antigen for this receptor. There are no base qualities to consult, and no much larger clone falls within one base.

Explained via the paper, the time point label denotes: progressive disease on ibrutinib. For TCR beta library preparation, about 2 micrograms of genomic DNA was extracted from cryopreserved PBMCs. High-throughput TCR beta sequencing was performed on longitudinal blood samples from CLL patients receiving ibrutinib monotherapy. The patients took part in an open-label, single-center phase 2 trial of ibrutinib monotherapy. The goal of deep resolution MiSeq sequencing was a depth between 1 in 1 million and 1 in 200,000 T cells, and coverage averaged 10x per clonotype. The immunoSEQ hsTCRB Kit was used to generate TCR beta libraries. Per the authors' processing: Data were analyzed with ImmunoSEQ Data Assistant and ImmunoSEQ Analyzer, with V, D and J genes assigned per IMGT definitions. Clonality, with values ranging from 0 to 1, was calculated as one minus the normalized Shannon entropy of productive rearrangement frequencies. Public clonotype analysis was restricted to overrepresented clonotypes comprising at least 0.05% of each patient's repertoire. Thirteen age-matched healthy donor repertoires from immuneACCESS were used as controls for clonality. TCRdb re-hosts the immuneACCESS table, in-frame sequences only. Its copies lack some clones; in the studies checked, an unresolved V gene accounts for under half of them, and the cause for the rest is not known. V and J calls plus clone size are reproduced from that table; the DNA served to infer D and trimming. This sample holds 250,000 to 350,000 clones; less than 85% were observed only once. Clones ranked in the top ten supply about 5.7% of the sample.

The sequence came from a human donor with chronic lymphocytic leukemia. The rearranged chain carries TRBV7-7 and TRBJ2-1; the D region possibly corresponds to TRBD2 (6 bases align). The starting material was PBMCs, obtained at disease progression, from a patient treated with ibrutinib. The CDR3 region: CASSLDRGGEQFF. DNA sequence: TGTGCCAGCAGCTTAGACCGGGGAGGTGAGCAGTTCTTC.